The 16 T cell receptor beta chains below all came from one sample that was sequenced in a study of cytomegalovirus exposure and HLA in healthy donors. PCR primers comprised 60 Vbeta and 13 Jbeta primers. Profiling relied on immunoSEQ multiplex PCR, and the TCRdb table lists in-frame clones only, not all of them. The sample contains approximately 170,000 clones, 79% of which appear only once. The specimen was PBMCs. The source of these receptors is a woman between 45 and 60 years old in good health and CMV-seronegative.

The CDR3 is CASSAPLRTGVRNEQFF. The CDR3 bases are TGTGCCAGCAGTGCACCCCTTAGGACAGGGGTGCGCAATGAGCAGTTCTTC. This chain connects TRBV6-1 to TRBJ2-1; 9 positions agree with TRBD1. Germline lookup yields CDR1 MNHNS and CDR2 SASEGT. The V gene end was trimmed by 4 bases and the J gene end by 6 bases; junction bases not matched to a gene: 13. The CDR3 loop spans 17 amino acids.

This sequence joins TRBV21-1 and TRBJ2-7; TRBD2 is taken as the D call from the table, unchecked against the DNA. TRBV21-1 is given as a pseudogene. The CDR3 runs to 19 residues. CDR3 residues: CASSAYPHDSGRPNYEQYF. The CDR3 bases are TGTGCCAGCAGCGCATATCCCCACGACAGCGGGAGGCCGAACTACGAGCAGTACTTC.

This rearrangement joins TRBV9 to TRBJ2-1; the match to TRBD1 covers 9 bases. The J segment lost 7 bases and the V segment lost 4 bases, leaving 9 bases of the junction unmatched. The germline gives CDR1 SGDLS, CDR2 YYNGEE. CDR3 length: 15 amino acids. The chain's CDR3 is CASSTRQGGWNEQFF. CDR3 nucleotides: TGTGCCAGCAGCACCCGACAGGGGGGATGGAATGAGCAGTTCTTC.

Turning to this clone: One junction end does not reproduce the germline sequence, and a read error may be involved. This chain connects TRBV28 to TRBJ1-6; weak D call: TRBD1 (5 bases). This CDR3 is built from 15 residues. Per the germline V gene, CDR1 is MDHEN and CDR2 is SYDVKM. The CDR3 DNA follows: TGTGCCAGCAGTTTGAGGGGACGGACTAATTCCCCCCTCCACTTT. This codes for CASSLRGRTNSPLHF.

The V call is TRBV9, the J call TRBJ1-2; TRBD1 aligns across 7 bases. V shed 4 bases, J shed 3 bases, and the junction held 18 bases outside the gene matches. Germline values: CDR1 SGDLS, CDR2 YYNGEE. CDR3 length: 18 residues. The CDR3 coding sequence is TGTGCCAGCAGCCCTACGTTTGGGCCACAGGGGAAGCACTATGGCTACACCTTC. Translating gives CASSPTFGPQGKHYGYTF.

The chain links TRBV30 to TRBJ2-5, with D possibly TRBD1 on 6 matching bases. CDR1 GTSNPN and CDR2 SVGIG come from the germline V gene (reference sequence). V lost 5 bases and J lost 5, with 18 bases in between. The CDR3 loop spans 14 amino acids. The CDR3 DNA is TGTGCCTGGGACCGTTCGGCAGGGGCTGAGACCCAGTACTTC. Translated: CAWDRSAGAETQYF.

The rearrangement uses TRBV5-8 and TRBJ2-1, with D tentatively TRBD2 (6 bases). Germline CDR1 and CDR2: SGHTS and YDEGEE. The CDR3 consists of 14 residues. V gave up 4 bases and J gave up 8 bases, with 16 bases separating them. The CDR3 nucleotides are TGTGCCAGCAGCACCTCTGGGGAGGTATATGAGCAGTTCTTC. This gives the protein CASSTSGEVYEQFF. Combining the CDR3 with reference TRBV5-8 and TRBJ2-1 gives the whole variable domain EAGVTQSPTHLIKTRGQQATLRCSPISGHTSVYWYQQALGLGLQFLLWYDEGEERNRGNFPPRFSGRQFPNYSSELNVNALELEDSALYLCASSTSGEVYEQFFGPGTRLTVL.

The chain combines TRBV7-3 with TRBJ2-3; D is possibly TRBD2 (6 bases). The length of the CDR3 is 15 residues. V lost 2 bases and J 3 bases, leaving 12 bases between the germline ends. The V gene's germline CDR1 is SGHTA and CDR2 FQGTGA. This chain's CDR3 is CASSLWGSGTDTQYF. CDR3 DNA sequence: TGTGCCAGCAGCTTATGGGGGAGCGGGACAGATACGCAGTATTTT.

The gene calls are TRBV5-6 and TRBJ1-6; 9 nucleotides line up with TRBD1. The CDR3 sequence is 15 residues long. Per germline, CDR1 SGHDT and CDR2 YYEEEE. V lost 3 bases, J lost 10 bases, and 8 bases stayed unmatched. The CDR3 bases are TGTGCCAGCAGCTCGCTGGACAGGGGTGGGTCACCCCTCCACTTT. Translating it yields CASSSLDRGGSPLHF.

About this clone: At one end the junction does not follow the germline gene, possibly because of a read error. Other DNA sequences in this sample translate to the same CDR3. The chain combines TRBV6-5 with TRBJ1-6, with 8 positions matching TRBD1. Germline loops: CDR1 MNHEY, CDR2 SVGAGI. This CDR3 region has 16 residues. CDR3 bases: TGTGCCAGCAGTTACGTAGACAGGGGTCGGAATTCCCCCCTCCACTTT. Translated: CASSYVDRGRNSPLHF.

The CDR3 region has the DNA TGTGCCAGCAGCGTAGGCGGTCAGAACACTGAAGCTTTCTTT. It yields the protein CASSVGGQNTEAFF. The V call is TRBV9, the J call TRBJ1-1; D gene uncertain. The CDR3 runs to 14 residues. Germline CDR1 is SGDLS and CDR2 is YYNGEE. Trimming took 0 bases from V and 1 from J, leaving 7 bases between them.

The CDR3 nucleotides read TGTGCCAGCAGCGCTGGGGGGAAACTGTTTTTT. Its protein product is CASSAGGKLFF. This sequence joins TRBV6-6 and TRBJ1-4; D is perhaps TRBD1 (5 bases). The CDR3 totals 11 residues. Trimming took off 6 bases at V and 11 bases at J, with 10 bases between the two ends. CDR1 MNHNY and CDR2 SVGAGI come from the germline V gene (reference sequence).

The rearrangement uses TRBV28 and TRBJ1-2; possible D gene TRBD1, 6 bases. CDR3 length equals 11 residues. Trimming took off 8 bases at V and 2 bases at J, with 6 bases between the two ends. Germline V gives CDR1 MDHEN, CDR2 SYDVKM. Here the CDR3 reads CASGQNYGYTF. CDR3 coding DNA: TGTGCCAGCGGACAGAACTATGGCTACACCTTC.

This clone was counted a single time. This chain joins TRBV4-3 and TRBJ2-3; 11 bases are shared with TRBD2. There are 16 residues in the CDR3. The trim removed 2 bases at V and 3 bases at J, leaving 4 bases unmatched. From germline, CDR1 is LGHNA and CDR2 YSLEER. CDR3 sequence reads: CASSQLAGGVTDTQYF. The CDR3 DNA reads TGCGCCAGCAGCCAACTAGCGGGGGGTGTGACAGATACGCAGTATTTT.

This clone was detected once. Written as DNA, the CDR3 is TGTGCCAGCAGACAGGGGGTGGCCTACGAGCAGTACTTC. It translates to CASRQGVAYEQYF. The V gene is TRBV2, the J gene TRBJ2-7; TRBD1 matches 8 bases. Germline-derived CDR1 and CDR2 are SNHLY and FYNNEI. After removal of 6 bases from V and 2 bases from J, the junction contained 3 bases not matched to a gene. The CDR3 totals 13 residues.

This clone appeared a few times. This chain joins TRBV5-6 and TRBJ2-5, with D possibly TRBD1 on 7 matching bases. The CDR3 length is 15 residues. Germline V gene data show CDR1 as SGHDT and CDR2 as YYEEEE. Trimming took off 1 base at V and 5 bases at J, with 15 bases between the two ends. The CDR3: CASSLYRGGWETQYF. The CDR3 nucleotides read TGTGCCAGCAGCTTGTACAGGGGAGGTTGGGAGACCCAGTACTTC.